Listed here are 8 T cell receptor beta chains from one sample, sequenced in a study of human T cells and chemical hapten exposure. Specified time point: healthy volunteer bleed at 2 weeks. Sequencing started from total RNA isolated from unfractionated whole blood. TCRdb called the RACE reads again in MiXCR, with one record for every CDR3 protein. The sample has about 50,000 distinct CDR3 sequences, 3.5% to 4.5% seen once. The sequencing sample was made of whole blood. These receptors were obtained from a female donor in good health. Some clones in this sample may be carry-over from other donors' samples.

About this clonotype itself: This may come from a read error, since a much larger clone is one base off. V gene TRBV2 combines with J gene TRBJ1-1; no firm D call. The V gene's germline CDR1 is SNHLY and CDR2 FYNNEI. The CDR3 sequence is 15 residues long. The CDR3 DNA reads as TGTGTCAGCAGTGAAGGTCTCCACTGGGGTACTGAAGCTTTCTTT. This codes for CVSSEGLHWGTEAFF.

This rearrangement joins TRBV6-6 to TRBJ2-7; no firm D call. With 2 bases removed from V and 6 bases from J, the gap between germline ends came to 11 bases. CDR3 length equals 13 residues. Germline V lookup: CDR1 MNHNY, CDR2 SVGAGI (reference sequence). The chain's CDR3 is CASSYAGGPEQYF. The CDR3 coding sequence is TGTGCCAGCAGTTACGCAGGCGGTCCCGAGCAGTACTTC.

This clonotype was seen repeatedly, ten times or more. The genes are TRBV20-1 and TRBJ2-1, with TRBD2 matching over 7 bases. In germline, CDR1 is DFQATT, CDR2 SNEGSKA (reference sequence). This CDR3 is 17 amino acids long. The V and J ends lost 3 bases and 0 bases, in that order; junction bases with no gene match: 11. Here the CDR3 reads CSASQISSGRSYNEQFF. In nucleotides, the CDR3 is TGCAGTGCTAGCCAAATATCTAGCGGCCGCTCCTACAATGAGCAGTTCTTC.

As for this clonotype: One base away lies a much larger clone, so this may be a sequencing read error. The chain couples TRBV20-1 to TRBJ2-7; D remains ambiguous. Looked up from germline, CDR1 is DFQATT and CDR2 is SNEGSKA (reference sequence). The CDR3 loop spans 16 amino acids. As DNA, the CDR3 is TGCAGTGCTAGAGATCGTCTTAACTACTTACCCTACGAGCATTACTTC. It codes for CSARDRLNYLPYEHYF.

Ten or more counts support this clonotype. CDR3 nucleotides: TGCAGCGTCGGGACAGGTGGAACTGAAGCTTTCTTT. This sequence encodes CSVGTGGTEAFF. The V call is TRBV29-1, the J call TRBJ1-1; 8 positions agree with TRBD1. The CDR3 totals 12 residues. Germline values: CDR1 SQVTM, CDR2 ANQGSEA. Trimming at V came to 6 bases and at J to 5 bases, leaving 5 bases not matched to a gene.

This clonotype came up many times. This chain uses TRBV10-3 with TRBJ2-6; 9 bases match TRBD2. Germline CDR1 ENHRY, CDR2 SYGVKD. There are 17 residues in the CDR3. V gave up 8 bases and J gave up 0 bases; unmatched junction bases: 8. CDR3 nucleotides: TGTGCCATCCGGCGGCTAGCGGGGAACTCTGGGGCCAACGTCCTGACTTTC. It codes for CAIRRLAGNSGANVLTF.

This clonotype appeared many times. The chain recombines TRBV7-2 with TRBJ1-5; 8 bases align to TRBD1. CDR1 is SGHTA and CDR2 is FQGNSA in the germline V gene. The CDR3 covers 14 residues. Trimming cost V 5 bases and J 6 bases; bases outside gene matches: 6. Here the CDR3 DNA reads TGTGCCAGCAGCGGCAGGGGGCTGGGTCAGCCCCAGCATTTT. Translated, it gives CASSGRGLGQPQHF.

This clonotype was found many times. The genes are TRBV18 and TRBJ2-5; possibly TRBD1 for D (6 bases). The CDR3 length is 14 residues. Germline loops: CDR1 KGHSH, CDR2 LQKENI. Deletions cut 1 base from V and 4 bases from J, with 10 bases between. For the CDR3, the DNA is TGTGCCAGCTCACCACTCCGGGACACAGAGACCCAGTACTTC. Its protein is CASSPLRDTETQYF.